This T cell receptor (beta chain) comes out of a study of shared clonotypes between healthy human individuals. This clone appeared a few times. The data were produced by immunoSEQ multiplex PCR, yet TCRdb's version contains in-frame clones alone and is incomplete. The repertoire consists of about 1 million clones, with about three quarters occurring once and the leading ten covering approximately 1.5%. Germline values: CDR1 GTSNPN, CDR2 SVGIG (reference sequence). V was clipped by 1 base and J by 0 bases, with 10 bases between them. This CDR3 spans 15 amino acids. The clonotype originates from a man aged 18 to 30 in good health. The chain employs TRBV30 and TRBJ1-5; D is perhaps TRBD1 (5 bases). The sequenced material came from memory CD4+ T cells sorted from blood. Documented subset: CD45RA-negative fraction. The DNA for the CDR3 is TGTGCCTGGAGTGCACTAACAGGTAGCAATCAGCCCCAGCATTTT. It yields the protein CAWSALTGSNQPQHF.